This is a list of T cell receptor beta chains from one sample in a study of post-analysis software for immune sequencing data. A single record per CDR3 protein comes from TCRdb applying MiXCR to the PCR reads. Of approximately 730,000 distinct CDR3 sequences detected, around 46% appear once; the ten largest clones hold approximately 4.4%. Source material: blood. These receptors originate from a girl aged 10 to 17 with multiple sclerosis. The CDR3 runs from the conserved cysteine through the conserved F or W. D genes are given only for firm matches. Not all rows give a size; the values are once, few, many and, for expanded clones, a class.

V gene: TRBV14; clone size: few; J gene: TRBJ2-1; D gene: NA; CDR3 protein: CASRKYRAESDNEQFF; CDR3 DNA: TGTGCCAGCAGGAAGTACAGGGCAGAGTCGGACAATGAGCAGTTCTTC
V gene: TRBV20-1; clone size: many; J gene: TRBJ2-7; D gene: NA; CDR3 protein: CSAREGTSTAKQYF; CDR3 DNA: TGCAGTGCTAGAGAGGGAACTAGCACCGCCAAGCAGTACTTC
V gene: TRBV10-3; clone size: NA; J gene: TRBJ1-5; D gene: NA; CDR3 protein: CAISESSPSGSNQPQHF; CDR3 DNA: TGTGCCATCAGTGAGTCGTCCCCATCAGGGTCCAATCAGCCCCAGCATTTT
V gene: TRBV3-1; clone size: once; J gene: TRBJ2-7; D gene: TRBD2; CDR3 protein: CASSQTSGNSYEQYF; CDR3 DNA: TGTGCCAGCAGCCAAACTAGCGGGAACTCCTACGAGCAGTACTTC
V gene: TRBV28; clone size: NA; J gene: TRBJ2-3; D gene: NA; CDR3 protein: CASSLTLGQGTDTQYF; CDR3 DNA: TGTGCCAGCAGTTTGACTCTAGGGCAGGGCACAGATACGCAGTATTTT
V gene: TRBV20-1; clone size: NA; J gene: TRBJ1-1; D gene: NA; CDR3 protein: CSAGGPRMNTEAFF; CDR3 DNA: TGCAGTGCTGGGGGGCCCCGCATGAACACTGAAGCTTTCTTT
V gene: TRBV6-5; clone size: NA; J gene: TRBJ2-2; D gene: NA; CDR3 protein: CASSYSNRAGELFF; CDR3 DNA: TGTGCCAGCAGTTACTCGAATCGGGCCGGGGAGCTGTTTTTT
V gene: TRBV7-2; clone size: few; J gene: TRBJ2-4; D gene: TRBD1; CDR3 protein: CASSPRDRENIQYF; CDR3 DNA: TGTGCCAGCAGCCCCCGGGACAGAGAAAACATTCAGTACTTC
V gene: TRBV6-6; clone size: few; J gene: TRBJ1-1; D gene: NA; CDR3 protein: CASSPTGGAFF; CDR3 DNA: TGTGCCAGCAGTCCCACTGGGGGAGCTTTCTTT
V gene: TRBV6-2/TRBV6-3; clone size: NA; J gene: TRBJ2-3; D gene: NA; CDR3 protein: CACSPLRPGTDTQYF; CDR3 DNA: TGTGCCTGCAGCCCACTGAGACCCGGCACAGATACGCAGTATTTT
V gene: TRBV5-1; clone size: once; J gene: TRBJ2-7; D gene: NA; CDR3 protein: CASSLSEIPYEQYF; CDR3 DNA: TGCGCCAGCAGCCTCTCCGAGATCCCCTACGAGCAGTACTTC
V gene: TRBV7-3; clone size: NA; J gene: TRBJ2-7; D gene: NA; CDR3 protein: CASSLTRADPYEQYF; CDR3 DNA: TGTGCCAGCAGCTTAACCCGGGCAGACCCGTACGAGCAGTACTTC
V gene: TRBV4-3; clone size: NA; J gene: TRBJ2-1; D gene: TRBD1; CDR3 protein: CASSQDRSDRGREQFF; CDR3 DNA: TGCGCCAGCAGCCAAGATAGGAGTGACAGGGGCCGTGAGCAGTTCTTC
V gene: TRBV7-3; clone size: many; J gene: TRBJ1-2; D gene: TRBD1; CDR3 protein: CASSLTGGGGYTF; CDR3 DNA: TGTGCCAGCAGCTTGACAGGGGGCGGTGGCTACACCTTC
V gene: TRBV29-1; clone size: NA; J gene: TRBJ1-2; D gene: NA; CDR3 protein: CSSQHAGDYGYTF; CDR3 DNA: TGCAGCTCCCAGCATGCAGGGGACTATGGCTACACCTTC
V gene: TRBV30; clone size: once; J gene: TRBJ2-7; D gene: NA; CDR3 protein: CASRRAYEQYF; CDR3 DNA: TGTGCCTCGCGAAGAGCCTACGAGCAGTACTTC
V gene: TRBV28; clone size: NA; J gene: TRBJ2-7; D gene: TRBD1; CDR3 protein: CASSQGQGITYEQYF; CDR3 DNA: TGTGCCAGCAGTCAGGGACAGGGCATCACCTACGAGCAGTACTTC
V gene: TRBV5-1; clone size: NA; J gene: TRBJ2-1; D gene: NA; CDR3 protein: CASSFDPSGSSYNEQFF; CDR3 DNA: TGCGCCAGCAGCTTTGACCCTAGTGGGAGCTCCTACAATGAGCAGTTCTTC
V gene: TRBV6-1; clone size: NA; J gene: TRBJ2-7; D gene: NA; CDR3 protein: CASSEKPAGSPYEQYF; CDR3 DNA: TGTGCCAGCAGTGAAAAGCCGGCAGGTTCCCCCTACGAGCAGTACTTC
V gene: TRBV7-2; clone size: NA; J gene: TRBJ2-5; D gene: NA; CDR3 protein: CASSSYRETQYF; CDR3 DNA: TGTGCCAGCAGCTCTTACCGGGAGACCCAGTACTTC
V gene: TRBV20-1; clone size: NA; J gene: TRBJ2-1; D gene: TRBD2; CDR3 protein: CSAPGPAGGNYNEQFF; CDR3 DNA: TGCAGTGCCCCCGGTCCGGCGGGAGGGAACTACAATGAGCAGTTCTTC
V gene: TRBV10-3; clone size: once; J gene: TRBJ1-1; D gene: NA; CDR3 protein: CAIGGSRTPEAFF; CDR3 DNA: TGTGCCATCGGCGGAAGCCGCACTCCTGAAGCTTTCTTT
V gene: TRBV11-2; clone size: NA; J gene: TRBJ1-2; D gene: NA; CDR3 protein: CASSLAPRADGYTF; CDR3 DNA: TGTGCCAGCAGCTTAGCCCCACGGGCAGATGGCTACACCTTC
V gene: TRBV5-5; clone size: NA; J gene: TRBJ2-3; D gene: TRBD2; CDR3 protein: CASSPMTSGSRTDTQYF; CDR3 DNA: TGTGCCAGCAGCCCCATGACTAGCGGGAGCAGGACAGATACGCAGTATTTT
V gene: TRBV10-3; clone size: NA; J gene: TRBJ2-5; D gene: NA; CDR3 protein: CAISEGSETQYF; CDR3 DNA: TGTGCCATCAGTGAGGGGTCTGAGACCCAGTACTTC
V gene: TRBV20-1; clone size: NA; J gene: TRBJ2-3; D gene: NA; CDR3 protein: CSAGHRSTDTQYF; CDR3 DNA: TGCAGTGCTGGACATAGAAGCACAGATACGCAGTATTTT
V gene: TRBV6-5; clone size: few; J gene: TRBJ2-3; D gene: TRBD2; CDR3 protein: CASSYSWTSVADTQYF; CDR3 DNA: TGTGCCAGCAGTTACTCCTGGACTAGCGTCGCAGATACGCAGTATTTT
V gene: TRBV6-2/TRBV6-3; clone size: NA; J gene: TRBJ2-7; D gene: NA; CDR3 protein: CASSYRPPPGYEQYF; CDR3 DNA: TGTGCCAGCAGTTATCGTCCACCCCCAGGCTACGAGCAGTACTTC
V gene: TRBV12-3/TRBV12-4; clone size: NA; J gene: TRBJ2-5; D gene: NA; CDR3 protein: CASSLEPPGRETQYF; CDR3 DNA: TGTGCCAGCAGTTTAGAACCCCCGGGGCGAGAGACCCAGTACTTC
V gene: TRBV9; clone size: few; J gene: TRBJ2-7; D gene: NA; CDR3 protein: CASSVGVQGSYEQYF; CDR3 DNA: TGTGCCAGCAGCGTAGGAGTACAAGGCTCCTACGAGCAGTACTTC
V gene: TRBV11-2; clone size: many; J gene: TRBJ2-1; D gene: TRBD2; CDR3 protein: CASSLGGDEQFF; CDR3 DNA: TGTGCCAGCAGCCTCGGGGGGGATGAGCAGTTCTTC
V gene: TRBV20-1; clone size: once; J gene: TRBJ2-5; D gene: NA; CDR3 protein: CSATRMETQYF; CDR3 DNA: TGCAGTGCAACTAGGATGGAGACCCAGTACTTC
V gene: TRBV10-2; clone size: few; J gene: TRBJ2-7; D gene: NA; CDR3 protein: CASSDRKGTYEQYF; CDR3 DNA: TGCGCCAGCAGTGACAGGAAGGGAACCTACGAGCAGTACTTC
V gene: TRBV10-2; clone size: NA; J gene: TRBJ2-7; D gene: TRBD1; CDR3 protein: CASSPGDRVTYEQYF; CDR3 DNA: TGCGCCAGCAGCCCCGGGGACAGGGTGACCTACGAGCAGTACTTC
V gene: TRBV4-3; clone size: NA; J gene: TRBJ2-5; D gene: NA; CDR3 protein: CASSQEGGGTIVQETQYF; CDR3 DNA: TGCGCCAGCAGCCAAGAGGGGGGAGGGACAATCGTCCAAGAGACCCAGTACTTC
V gene: TRBV5-1; clone size: NA; J gene: TRBJ1-5; D gene: NA; CDR3 protein: CASSFRAGDQPQHF; CDR3 DNA: TGCGCCAGCAGCTTTCGGGCAGGGGATCAGCCCCAGCATTTT
V gene: TRBV15; clone size: NA; J gene: TRBJ1-4; D gene: NA; CDR3 protein: CATSVQPGAANEKLFF; CDR3 DNA: TGTGCCACCAGCGTACAGCCTGGAGCGGCTAATGAAAAACTGTTTTTT
V gene: TRBV12-3/TRBV12-4; clone size: NA; J gene: TRBJ2-1; D gene: TRBD2; CDR3 protein: CASSPWTSGNNDQQFF; CDR3 DNA: TGTGCCAGCAGTCCCTGGACTAGCGGGAATAACGACCAGCAGTTCTTC
V gene: TRBV7-9; clone size: few; J gene: TRBJ2-1; D gene: TRBD1; CDR3 protein: CASSSPRDRANEQFF; CDR3 DNA: TGTGCCAGCAGCTCCCCCCGGGACAGGGCCAATGAGCAGTTCTTC
V gene: TRBV12-3/TRBV12-4; clone size: NA; J gene: TRBJ2-1; D gene: NA; CDR3 protein: CASSFSDNEQFF; CDR3 DNA: TGTGCCAGCAGTTTCAGTGACAATGAGCAGTTCTTC
V gene: TRBV2; clone size: NA; J gene: TRBJ2-7; D gene: TRBD2; CDR3 protein: CASSERASGSWAYEQYF; CDR3 DNA: TGTGCCAGCAGTGAAAGGGCTAGCGGGAGCTGGGCCTACGAGCAGTACTTC
V gene: TRBV3-1; clone size: NA; J gene: TRBJ1-2; D gene: NA; CDR3 protein: CASSPLTSEGYTF; CDR3 DNA: TGTGCCAGCAGCCCCCTCACTTCTGAAGGCTACACCTTC
V gene: TRBV7-2; clone size: once; J gene: TRBJ2-3; D gene: NA; CDR3 protein: CASSLLAASGSTDTQYF; CDR3 DNA: TGTGCCAGCAGCTTATTGGCAGCAAGCGGGAGCACAGATACGCAGTATTTT
V gene: TRBV29-1; clone size: NA; J gene: TRBJ1-2; D gene: NA; CDR3 protein: CSAWDPANYGYTF; CDR3 DNA: TGCAGCGCCTGGGACCCAGCTAACTATGGCTACACCTTC
V gene: TRBV6-5; clone size: NA; J gene: TRBJ2-1; D gene: TRBD2; CDR3 protein: CASSEIAGERHEQFF; CDR3 DNA: TGTGCCAGCAGCGAAATAGCGGGAGAGAGGCATGAGCAGTTCTTC
V gene: TRBV6-2/TRBV6-3; clone size: NA; J gene: TRBJ1-1; D gene: TRBD1; CDR3 protein: CASNPGQPMNTEAFF; CDR3 DNA: TGTGCCAGCAATCCGGGACAGCCGATGAACACTGAAGCTTTCTTT
V gene: TRBV12-3/TRBV12-4; clone size: few; J gene: TRBJ2-6; D gene: NA; CDR3 protein: CASTLRISGANVLTF; CDR3 DNA: TGTGCCAGCACTTTGCGGATCTCTGGGGCCAACGTCCTGACTTTC
V gene: TRBV29-1; clone size: NA; J gene: TRBJ1-2; D gene: NA; CDR3 protein: CSVRRGANYGYTF; CDR3 DNA: TGCAGCGTCCGCCGGGGGGCTAACTATGGCTACACCTTC
V gene: TRBV7-9; clone size: few; J gene: TRBJ2-7; D gene: TRBD1; CDR3 protein: CASSSGRDRGTYEQYF; CDR3 DNA: TGTGCCAGCAGTTCCGGCCGGGACAGGGGGACCTACGAGCAGTACTTC
V gene: TRBV20-1; clone size: NA; J gene: TRBJ2-7; D gene: NA; CDR3 protein: CSARDIPAGTPGEQYF; CDR3 DNA: TGCAGTGCTAGAGATATCCCTGCCGGGACGCCTGGGGAGCAGTACTTC
V gene: TRBV9; clone size: many; J gene: TRBJ1-1; D gene: NA; CDR3 protein: CASSVSGDTEAFF; CDR3 DNA: TGTGCCAGCAGTGTGTCGGGGGATACTGAAGCTTTCTTT
V gene: TRBV5-1; clone size: few; J gene: TRBJ1-2; D gene: TRBD1; CDR3 protein: CASSLAGTGGHYGYTF; CDR3 DNA: TGCGCCAGCAGCTTGGCCGGGACAGGGGGTCACTATGGCTACACCTTC
V gene: TRBV20-1; clone size: few; J gene: TRBJ1-5; D gene: TRBD1; CDR3 protein: CSASDLRTGGRSNQPQHF; CDR3 DNA: TGCAGTGCATCCGACCTCCGGACAGGGGGTAGGAGCAATCAGCCCCAGCATTTT
V gene: TRBV7-7; clone size: NA; J gene: TRBJ2-5; D gene: TRBD1; CDR3 protein: CASSGPTGSQETQYF; CDR3 DNA: TGTGCTAGCAGCGGTCCGACAGGGTCCCAAGAGACCCAGTACTTC
V gene: TRBV12-3/TRBV12-4; clone size: NA; J gene: TRBJ2-1; D gene: NA; CDR3 protein: CASRTTHYNEQFF; CDR3 DNA: TGTGCCAGCAGGACTACCCATTACAATGAGCAGTTCTTC